The source of this T cell receptor beta chain is a study of cytomegalovirus exposure and HLA in healthy donors (dated by TCRdb to 2016 to 2017). Notes on the research overall: In an earlier analysis of 450 to 750 of the donors, under 300 Gb of sequence data and roughly 100 million unique TCR beta sequences from roughly 190 million T cells were reported. Around 320 gigabases of sequencing data and some 85 million unique TCR sequences were included in an early release covering about 600 HLA-typed donors. Of the roughly 410 genotyped donors, approximately 81% were placed in the genetic ancestry cluster associated with self-reported Caucasian donors. The study aimed to test whether signatures of past pathogen exposure could be identified by cataloging public T cell receptors. Using immunosequencing, the study profiled T cell repertoires from approximately 700 subjects and related those repertoires to cytomegalovirus serostatus. A separate validation cohort of 90 to 150 different subjects was used in addition to the approximately 700-subject first cohort. To predict cytomegalovirus infection status, the study brought together high-throughput TCR immunosequencing, statistical association of individual TCRs with disease status, and machine learning. To study patterns of TCR occurrence, a later analysis re-analyzed previously published TCR beta repertoires from more than 550 donors and added high-resolution HLA genotyping. Rather than using new phenotypic data, the later analysis identified candidate immune exposures from TCR beta sequences and from how often those sequences occurred across donors. To decide whether each TCR beta V gene segment behaved as functional or pseudogenic, an earlier analysis of approximately 590 of the donors relied on high-throughput TCR beta sequencing. Donor age, sex, ethnicity and CMV serostatus were compiled alongside the repertoire data. In a later genetic analysis, genome-wide SNP genotypes for about three fifths of the 666 donors were used, and that subset was treated as a discovery cohort. All discovery cohort repertoires had been generated using a single sequencing platform. Both class I and class II loci were covered by HLA typing, at four-digit resolution. The number of donors typed differed by locus, with roughly 620-640 for A, B, C, DRB1 and DQB1, more than 500 for DQA1, about 610 for DPA1, and roughly 450 for DPB1. A handful of DR-DQ haplotypes were handled as single units for association and clustering because linkage in the cohort was strong. On average, approximately 250,000 unique TCR beta nucleotide sequences were sequenced per donor among several hundred genotyped donors of the cohort, with around 19% of those sequences being non-productive. Overall study results and their limits: HLA typing was unavailable for some donors at each locus, so association tests used only the typed subset. A later analysis found that most CMV-associated TCR beta chains appeared HLA-restricted, with HLA associations seemingly driven largely by CMV exposure. Roughly uniform sequencing depth across donors was assumed in presence/absence analyses, although this assumption may not hold. In both the original and validation cohorts, the classifier was reported to diagnose cytomegalovirus status with high specificity and sensitivity. While some public TCRs were present in many individuals, most TCR sequences turned up only very rarely across donors. According to a later genetic analysis, donors in an Asian-associated ancestry cluster had fewer N-insertions in productive TCRs than the roughly 670-donor mean. In a later analysis, TCR association rates were found to vary across HLA loci, with the most associated TCRs seen for DRB1 alleles and the fewest for HLA-C alleles. V-gene and J-gene trimming of TCR beta chains was associated with a missense DCLRE1C variant in a later genetic analysis, and the association was replicated in an independent cohort. Compared with equally common non-associated chains, HLA-associated TCR beta chains in a later analysis were more clonally expanded and had lower generation probabilities. Linkage disequilibrium might explain the correlated functional status among segregating V segments, but an unknown experimental factor could not be excluded. An earlier analysis of around 500 of the donors showed that most TCR beta V segments appeared in productive rearrangements either about 90% or about 30% of the time, which broadly matched IMGT annotations. A cluster of highly shared sequence variants was judged likely to be a technical artifact of the sequencing pipeline. According to the authors, the approach could potentially be generalized to other disease states and immunological phenotypes. A further reported finding was that TCR beta sequences accurately predicted the HLA-A and HLA-B alleles for most subjects in the first cohort. A total of fewer than 200 TCR beta chains were listed by the study as associated with cytomegalovirus. Several of the top co-occurrence clusters appeared to be linked to parvovirus B19, influenza, CMV and Epstein-Barr virus, according to a later analysis. Immune exposure information for the cohort was limited to CMV serostatus. When HLA alleles, especially DR and DQ, strongly co-occurred, attributing TCR associations to individual alleles was difficult. In a later analysis, 15,000 to 20,000 TCR beta sequences were associated with specific HLA alleles at a false discovery rate of 0.05. This cohort had only TCR beta chains sequenced, and the lack of alpha or paired-chain data limited which features could be detected. The earlier analysis of fewer than 750 of the donors excluded 15 to 20 rarely observed V segments, including chromosome 9 orphons, because counts were too low. Some IMGT-functional V segments, including TRBV6-2 and TRBV6-3, could not be told apart with the 87-base-pair reads, so those segments were excluded. In vitro tests confirmed that three of the cytomegalovirus-associated TCR beta chains recognize cytomegalovirus antigens.

Points on this clone: It lacks a known antigen. No per-base quality is available; no much larger clone lies one base away.

The cohort comprised approximately 700 healthy bone marrow donors. Cohort members were all nominally healthy when sampled, although unrecorded immune exposures were likely present. The donor was CMV seropositive and was included in the group of some 290 seropositive cohort members. Each donor provided a peripheral blood sample, and peripheral blood mononuclear cells were used for TCR beta sequencing. Genomic DNA extraction from the blood cell samples was performed with the Qiagen DNeasy Blood Extraction Kit. The CDR1 and CDR2 encoded by the germline V gene are SGHRS and YFSETQ. The CDR3 goes from the cysteine to the phenylalanine over 21 residues. The entry retains the CDR3 DNA only, 63 bases that are in frame from base 1. The trim is 0 bases for V and 3 bases for J, with a gap of 27 bases between the germline ends. The method behind the library was the immunoSEQ multiplex PCR assay. The multiplex PCR relied on a mix of 60 forward primers for TCR Vbeta segments and 13 reverse primers for TCR Jbeta segments. Amplification of the CDR3 region of rearranged TCR beta genes was performed with a multiplex PCR assay on genomic DNA. Amplified TCR beta libraries were sequenced as 87-base-pair reads on the Illumina HiSeq System. On the study's bioinformatics: A later analysis counted about 80 million unique TCR beta chains across the 650 to 800 repertoires, and around 9.9 million of these chains were shared by at least two donors. To remove PCR and sequencing errors, raw reads were error-corrected and collapsed into unique sequences using a nearest-neighbor algorithm that merged closely related sequences. V, D and J gene segments were assigned by aligning CDR3 sequences to IMGT reference sequences. For a sequence to be retained, a match of at least six nucleotides to both a V gene segment and a J gene segment was required. Rearrangements were classified as productive when the CDR3 lacked stop codons and remained in frame with V and J, and all other rearrangements were classified as non-productive. CDR3 was defined by IMGT convention, running from the second conserved V-encoded cysteine to the conserved J-encoded phenylalanine. Sequences without an unambiguous match to a single V gene segment were excluded from the earlier analysis of about 630 of the donors. In an earlier analysis of 587 of the donors, V segments were called functional above 56.7% productive rearrangements and were called segregating when the between-donor standard deviation exceeded 5%. A statistical classification framework was built to diagnose cytomegalovirus status from the catalog of TCR beta chain sequences. A later analysis assigned V and J genes by comparing TCR nucleotide sequences with IMGT/GENE-DB human TR gene sequences. In a later analysis, CDR3 sequences and most-parsimonious VDJ recombination scenarios were assigned using the TCRdist pipeline. A later analysis defined each TCR beta chain by its CDR3 amino acid sequence plus V-gene family, and excluded reads lacking a unique V-gene family. A later analysis removed 592 highly shared, low-generation-probability nucleotide sequences to deal with suspected cross-contamination and a sequencing artifact. For each public chain, a later analysis derived a clonal expansion index from normalized ranks of inferred template counts within each repertoire. A later analysis computed generation probabilities with a VDJ recombination model fitted to out-of-frame rearrangements, and checked the results against IGoR. A later analysis scored TCR-TCR, TCR-HLA and TCR-CMV co-occurrence with hypergeometric tests, applying a repertoire-size bias correction to TCR pairs. A later analysis estimated false discovery rates by permuting HLA or CMV assignments 20 times. A later analysis grouped co-occurring TCRs with DBSCAN, adding TCRdist sequence similarity when clustering within HLA-allele-positive subsets. Repertoires with fewer than 30,000 or more than 120,000 public chains, plus five repertoires with anomalous nucleotide sharing, were excluded from co-occurrence clustering. TCRdb retrieved this table from immuneACCESS and kept in-frame rearrangements only. Not all clones are present; in checked studies, unresolved V genes account for under half, and no reason is known for the remainder. V, J and clone size reflect that table, while D and trimming were determined from the DNA. The sample has 110,000 to 150,000 clones on record, around two thirds of them singletons. Of the sample, roughly 2% is held by the ten largest clones.

In this chain, TRBV5-1 is recombined with TRBJ2-2; matching of 6 bases hints at TRBD2 as the D gene. The sample taken for sequencing was PBMCs. The TCR originated in a woman aged 55-69 years in good health and CMV-seropositive. The nucleotide sequence is given as TGCGCCAGCAGCTTGGCCCAGGAGGGGCACTATCCACGGAGGTACACCGGGGAGCTGTTTTTT. Translated, this gives CASSLAQEGHYPRRYTGELFF.